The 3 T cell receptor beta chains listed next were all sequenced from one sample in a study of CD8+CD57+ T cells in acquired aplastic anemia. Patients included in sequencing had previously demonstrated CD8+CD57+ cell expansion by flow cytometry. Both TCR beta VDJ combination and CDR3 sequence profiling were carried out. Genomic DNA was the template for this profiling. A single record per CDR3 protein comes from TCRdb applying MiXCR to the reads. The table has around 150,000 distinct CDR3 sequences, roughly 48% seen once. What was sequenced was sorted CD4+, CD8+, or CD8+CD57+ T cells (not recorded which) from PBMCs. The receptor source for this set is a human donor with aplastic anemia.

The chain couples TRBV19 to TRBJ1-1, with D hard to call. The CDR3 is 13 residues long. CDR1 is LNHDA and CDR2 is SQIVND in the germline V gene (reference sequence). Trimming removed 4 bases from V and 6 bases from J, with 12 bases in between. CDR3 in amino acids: CASSSRPYAEAFF. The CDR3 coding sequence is TGTGCCAGTAGTAGTCGGCCCTACGCTGAAGCTTTCTTT.

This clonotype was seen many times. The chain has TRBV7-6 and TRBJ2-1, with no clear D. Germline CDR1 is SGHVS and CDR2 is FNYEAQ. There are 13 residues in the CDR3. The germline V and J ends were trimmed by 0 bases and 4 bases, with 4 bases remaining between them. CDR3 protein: CASSLAQYNEQFF. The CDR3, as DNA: TGTGCCAGCAGCTTAGCACAGTACAATGAGCAGTTCTTC.

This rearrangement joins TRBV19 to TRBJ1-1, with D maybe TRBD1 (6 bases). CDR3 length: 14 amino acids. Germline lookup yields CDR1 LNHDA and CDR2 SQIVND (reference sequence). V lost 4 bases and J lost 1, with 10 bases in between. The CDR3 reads CASSTMDRNTEAFF. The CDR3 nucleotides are TGTGCCAGTAGTACTATGGACAGGAACACTGAAGCTTTCTTT.